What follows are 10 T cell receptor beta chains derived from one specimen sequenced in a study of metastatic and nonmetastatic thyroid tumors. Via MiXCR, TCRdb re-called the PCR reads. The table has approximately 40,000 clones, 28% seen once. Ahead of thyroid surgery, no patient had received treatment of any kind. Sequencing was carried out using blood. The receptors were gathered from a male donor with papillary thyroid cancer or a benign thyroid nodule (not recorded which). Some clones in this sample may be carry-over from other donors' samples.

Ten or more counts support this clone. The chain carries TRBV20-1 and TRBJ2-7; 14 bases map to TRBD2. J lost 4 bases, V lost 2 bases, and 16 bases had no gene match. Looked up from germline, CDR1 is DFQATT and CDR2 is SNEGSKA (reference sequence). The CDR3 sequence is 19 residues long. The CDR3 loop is CSARRFRLAGGPFVYEQYF. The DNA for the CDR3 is TGCAGTGCTAGACGTTTTCGACTAGCGGGAGGGCCCTTCGTTTACGAGCAGTACTTC.

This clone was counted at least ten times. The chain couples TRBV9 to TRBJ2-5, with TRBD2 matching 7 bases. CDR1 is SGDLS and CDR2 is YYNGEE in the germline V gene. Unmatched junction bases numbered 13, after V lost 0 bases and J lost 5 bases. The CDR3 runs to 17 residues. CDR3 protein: CASSVEGGAGEQETQYF. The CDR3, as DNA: TGTGCCAGCAGCGTAGAAGGTGGGGCGGGAGAGCAGGAGACCCAGTACTTC.

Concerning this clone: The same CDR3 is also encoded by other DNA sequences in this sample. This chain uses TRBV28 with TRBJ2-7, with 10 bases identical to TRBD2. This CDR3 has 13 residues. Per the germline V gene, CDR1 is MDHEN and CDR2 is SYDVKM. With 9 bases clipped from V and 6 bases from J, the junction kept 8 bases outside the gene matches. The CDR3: CASHLAGGPEQYF. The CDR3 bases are TGTGCCAGTCACTTAGCGGGAGGTCCCGAGCAGTACTTC.

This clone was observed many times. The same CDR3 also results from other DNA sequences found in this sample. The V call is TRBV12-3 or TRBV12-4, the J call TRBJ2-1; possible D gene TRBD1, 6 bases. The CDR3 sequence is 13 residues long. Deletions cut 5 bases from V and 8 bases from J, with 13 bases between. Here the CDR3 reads CASSNIQGYEQFF. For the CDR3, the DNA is TGTGCCAGCAGTAATATACAGGGTTATGAGCAGTTCTTC.

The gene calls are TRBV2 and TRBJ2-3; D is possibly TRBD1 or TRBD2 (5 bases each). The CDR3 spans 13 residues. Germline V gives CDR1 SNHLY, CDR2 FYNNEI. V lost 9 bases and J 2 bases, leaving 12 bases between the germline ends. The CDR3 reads CARGRYATDTQYF. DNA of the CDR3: TGTGCCAGGGGACGGTATGCCACAGATACGCAGTATTTT.

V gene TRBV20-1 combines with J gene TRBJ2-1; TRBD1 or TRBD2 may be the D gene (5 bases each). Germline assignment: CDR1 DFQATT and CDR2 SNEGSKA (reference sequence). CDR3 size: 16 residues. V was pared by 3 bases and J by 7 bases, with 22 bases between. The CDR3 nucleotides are TGCAGTGCTAGTGGTGGGGCGTGCCGGGCGGGTAATGAGCAGTTCTTC. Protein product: CSASGGACRAGNEQFF.

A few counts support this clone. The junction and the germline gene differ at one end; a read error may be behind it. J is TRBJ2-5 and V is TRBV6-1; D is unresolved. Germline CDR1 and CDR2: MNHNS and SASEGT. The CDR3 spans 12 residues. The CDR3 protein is CSSRLRFWTQYF. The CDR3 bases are TGTTCCAGCAGATTACGGTTCTGGACCCAGTACTTC.

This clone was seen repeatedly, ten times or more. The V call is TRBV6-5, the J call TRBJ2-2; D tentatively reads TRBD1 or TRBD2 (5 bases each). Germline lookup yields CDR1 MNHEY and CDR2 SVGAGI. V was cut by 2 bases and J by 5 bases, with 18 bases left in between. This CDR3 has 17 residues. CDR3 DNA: TGTGCCAGCAGTTACCTGGGGTCCTTTGGGGGAACCGGGGAGCTGTTTTTT. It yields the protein CASSYLGSFGGTGELFF.

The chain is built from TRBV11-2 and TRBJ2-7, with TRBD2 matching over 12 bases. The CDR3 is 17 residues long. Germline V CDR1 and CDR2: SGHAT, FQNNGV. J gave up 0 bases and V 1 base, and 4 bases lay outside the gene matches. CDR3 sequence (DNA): TGTGCCAGCAGCTTAGGGGTGACTAGCGGGAGCTCCTACGAGCAGTACTTC. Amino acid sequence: CASSLGVTSGSSYEQYF.

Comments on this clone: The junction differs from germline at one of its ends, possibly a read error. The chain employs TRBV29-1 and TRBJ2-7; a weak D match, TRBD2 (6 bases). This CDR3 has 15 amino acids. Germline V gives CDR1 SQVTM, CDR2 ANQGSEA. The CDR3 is CSVVFLRGTSYEQNF. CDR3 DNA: TGCAGCGTTGTATTTTTGCGGGGAACGTCCTACGAGCAGAACTTC.